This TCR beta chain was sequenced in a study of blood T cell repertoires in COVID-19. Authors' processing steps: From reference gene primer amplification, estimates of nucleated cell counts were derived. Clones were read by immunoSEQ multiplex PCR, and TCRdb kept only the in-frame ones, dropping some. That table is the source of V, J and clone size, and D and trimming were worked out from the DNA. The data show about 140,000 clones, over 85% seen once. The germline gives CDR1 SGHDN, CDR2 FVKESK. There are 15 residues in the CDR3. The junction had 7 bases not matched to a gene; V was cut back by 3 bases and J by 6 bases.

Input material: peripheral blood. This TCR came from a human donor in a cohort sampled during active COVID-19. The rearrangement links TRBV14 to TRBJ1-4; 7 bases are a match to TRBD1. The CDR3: CASSQYRGVDEKLFF. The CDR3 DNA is TGTGCCAGCAGCCAGTACAGGGGTGTCGATGAAAAACTGTTTTTT.